This T cell receptor beta chain originates from a study of T cell changes during pregnancy in multiple sclerosis. J lost 0 bases, V lost 6 bases, and 7 bases had no gene match. This CDR3 comprises 15 residues. Looked up from germline, CDR1 is SNHLY and CDR2 is FYNNEI. TCRdb's copy holds only in-frame clones and misses some; the assay was immunoSEQ multiplex PCR. The data show about 110,000 clones, just under 95% seen once. The sequence was collected from a female donor with multiple sclerosis, enrolled in a pregnancy study. The V gene is TRBV2, the J gene TRBJ2-7; 8 bases align to TRBD1. This material consisted of peripheral blood, taken after pregnancy. The CDR3: CASRLRTGSSYEQYF. CDR3 DNA sequence: TGTGCCAGCAGGCTTAGGACAGGGAGCTCCTACGAGCAGTACTTC.